A single sample gave rise to the 19 T cell receptor beta chains below, sequenced in a study of early T cells in non-severe SARS-CoV-2 infection. TCRdb ran MiXCR on the 5' RACE reads and lists one entry per CDR3 protein. The sample holds 25,000 to 35,000 distinct CDR3 sequences; 2.9% are singletons and the top ten take 0.7% to 0.9%. Sequencing was performed on whole blood. The receptors were gathered from an adult who was a healthcare worker with PCR-confirmed SARS-CoV-2 infection or an uninfected control (not recorded which).

Relative to its sample, this clonotype is medium-sized. This sequence joins TRBV7-9 and TRBJ2-5; the D gene is possibly TRBD1 (6 bases). Looked up from germline, CDR1 is SEHNR and CDR2 is FQNEAQ (reference sequence). The CDR3 runs 14 residues. V lost 1 base to trimming and J lost 1 base, with 7 bases between them. The CDR3 protein is CASSLEGGQETQYF. CDR3 sequence (DNA): TGTGCCAGCAGCTTAGAAGGGGGCCAAGAGACCCAGTACTTC.

This clonotype was observed at least ten times. V is TRBV7-8 and J is TRBJ2-1, with D maybe TRBD1 (6 bases). V dropped 2 bases and J dropped 4 bases, with 12 bases sitting between them. This CDR3 spans 15 amino acids. Per germline, CDR1 SGHVS and CDR2 FQNEAQ. The CDR3 here is CASSLKRTEYNEQFF. Here the CDR3 DNA reads TGTGCCAGCAGCTTAAAAAGGACAGAATACAATGAGCAGTTCTTC. The whole variable domain, filled in from reference TRBV7-8 and TRBJ2-1, reads GAGVSQSPRYKVAKRGQDVALRCDPISGHVSLFWYQQALGQGPEFLTYFQNEAQLDKSGLPSDRFFAERPEGSVSTLKIQRTQQEDSAVYLCASSLKRTEYNEQFFGPGTRLTVL.

Ten or more counts support this clonotype. The rearrangement uses TRBV7-6 and TRBJ2-3; D ambiguous. Germline CDR1 and CDR2: SGHVS and FNYEAQ. This CDR3 comprises 13 residues. The V and J ends lost 5 bases and 3 bases respectively, with 9 bases between them. Written as DNA, the CDR3 is TGTGCCAGCAGCCCCGTCTGGACAGATACGCAGTATTTT. Protein sequence: CASSPVWTDTQYF.

This clonotype was seen many times. V usage is TRBV20-1 and J usage is TRBJ2-5; D remains ambiguous. Germline V gene sequence: CDR1 DFQATT, CDR2 SNEGSKA (reference sequence). Trimming cost V 0 bases and J 3 bases, with 17 bases left between them. The CDR3 has 16 amino acids. DNA for the CDR3: TGCAGTGCTAGAGATCCGGGCGGCTGGGTTAAAGAGACCCAGTACTTC. The encoded protein is CSARDPGGWVKETQYF.

This clonotype was recorded many times. The rearrangement joins TRBV20-1 to TRBJ2-3; 8 bases are shared with TRBD2. The V segment lost 6 bases and the J segment 2 bases; nucleotides outside the gene matches: 10. This CDR3 is built from 15 residues. The germline V gene has CDR1 DFQATT and CDR2 SNEGSKA (reference sequence). The CDR3 region is CSASWAGGITDTQYF. The DNA for the CDR3 is TGCAGTGCCAGTTGGGCGGGGGGAATCACAGATACGCAGTATTTT.

Ten or more counts support this clonotype. The rearrangement joins TRBV28 to TRBJ1-5; TRBD1 agrees at 7 bases. With V trimmed by 6 bases and J by 7 bases, 15 bases remained unmatched. Germline CDR1 is MDHEN and CDR2 is SYDVKM. The CDR3 runs 16 residues. The CDR3 coding sequence is TGTGCCAGCAGCGCAACTCCACAGGGGACTAGGCAGCCCCAGCATTTT. Translating gives CASSATPQGTRQPQHF.

The table lists this clonotype with many counts. The chain recombines TRBV12-2 with TRBJ2-7; the table gives TRBD1 as D, unverified against the DNA. TRBV12-2 is a listed pseudogene. The CDR3 totals 17 residues. The CDR3 bases are TGTACAAGTCGCTTAGCCCGGAGTTGTTTGGCCAGGGTCGAGCAGTACGTC. Translating it yields CTSRLARSCLARVEQYV.

This clonotype was counted many times. The CDR3 DNA reads TGCGCCAGCAGCTTAACCCAGACTAGCGGGGGAGCAAATGAGCAGTTCTTC. Translated, it gives CASSLTQTSGGANEQFF. The chain links TRBV5-1 to TRBJ2-1, with TRBD2 identical over 12 bases. V shed 2 bases and J 7 bases; nucleotides not matched to a gene: 10. Germline CDR1 is SGHRS and CDR2 is YFSETQ. There are 17 residues in the CDR3.

A word on this clonotype: A much more abundant neighbour one base away suggests this may be a read error. This chain uses TRBV29-1 with TRBJ1-5; 7 bases are a match to TRBD1. Germline CDR1 SQVTM, CDR2 ANQGSEA. CDR3 size: 14 residues. The ends lost 4 bases at V and 4 bases at J; junction bases unmatched: 7. CDR3 sequence: CSVGTGTVNQPQHF. CDR3 sequence (DNA): TGCAGCGTTGGCACCGGGACAGTTAATCAGCCCCAGCATTTT.

This clonotype was recorded at least ten times. The V gene is TRBV7-6, the J gene TRBJ1-4; 9 nucleotides align to TRBD1. Germline loops: CDR1 SGHVS, CDR2 FNYEAQ. V trimming: 4 bases; J trimming: 0 bases; junction bases outside the gene matches: 3. The CDR3 consists of 16 residues. The CDR3 DNA follows: TGTGCCAGCAGCTCAAGACAGGGGGCAACTAATGAAAAACTGTTTTTT. This codes for CASSSRQGATNEKLFF. Using reference TRBV7-6 and TRBJ1-4 for the parts outside the CDR3, the full variable domain is GAGVSQSPRYKVTKRGQDVALRCDPISGHVSLYWYRQALGQGPEFLTYFNYEAQQDKSGLPNDRFSAERPEGSISTLTIQRTEQRDSAMYRCASSSRQGATNEKLFFGSGTQLSVL.

The sample holds many counts of this clonotype. The CDR3 here is CASSSGQGNTGELFF. The CDR3 DNA reads as TGTGCCAGCAGCTCTGGACAGGGGAACACCGGGGAGCTGTTTTTT. J is TRBJ2-2 and V is TRBV5-4; 8 bases fit TRBD1. CDR1 SGHNT and CDR2 YYREEE come from the germline V gene (reference sequence). V was clipped by 3 bases and J by 1 base; unmatched bases: 2. The CDR3 covers 15 residues.

The chain links TRBV7-2 to TRBJ2-1, with TRBD2 matching over 9 bases. The V gene's germline CDR1 is SGHTA and CDR2 FQGNSA. V gave up 1 base and J gave up 7 bases; unmatched junction bases: 2. This CDR3 region has 14 residues. The CDR3 DNA reads as TGTGCCAGCAGCTTAGTTAGCGGGGGTAATGAGCAGTTCTTC. Translating gives CASSLVSGGNEQFF.

This clonotype was seen repeatedly, ten times or more. The CDR3 region has the DNA TGTGCCAGCAGTGAAGACACAGGGGGCTTCACTGAAGCTTTCTTT. Protein sequence: CASSEDTGGFTEAFF. The V gene is TRBV6-1, the J gene TRBJ1-1; 9 bases line up with TRBD1. This CDR3 contains 15 residues. Germline trimming cut 1 base from V and 4 bases from J; bases unmatched to any gene: 4. Looked up from germline, CDR1 is MNHNS and CDR2 is SASEGT.

In its sample, this clonotype was seen many times. The rearrangement uses TRBV27 and TRBJ1-1; the D is unclear. CDR1 is MNHEY, CDR2 SMNVEV, per germline (reference sequence). The ends were cut back, 4 bases at V and 5 bases at J, with 14 bases in the middle. CDR3 length: 14 residues. As DNA, the CDR3 is TGTGCCAGCAGTTCCATTACCCCGAAAACTGAAGCTTTCTTT. As protein: CASSSITPKTEAFF.

There are many counts of this clonotype. The chain employs TRBV5-6 and TRBJ1-1; D unclear. CDR3 length: 13 residues. With 6 bases removed from V and 2 bases from J, the gap between germline ends came to 11 bases. The germline V gene encodes CDR1 SGHDT and CDR2 YYEEEE. The CDR3 bases are TGTGCCAGCACCCCCCGGCAAAACACTGAAGCTTTCTTT. It encodes CASTPRQNTEAFF.

This clonotype was picked up many times. The V call is TRBV2, the J call TRBJ2-3; 12 bases map to TRBD1. Germline lookup yields CDR1 SNHLY and CDR2 FYNNEI. The CDR3 runs to 17 residues. With 2 bases clipped from V and 6 bases from J, the junction kept 9 bases outside the gene matches. The CDR3 DNA sequence: TGTGCCAGCAGTGAAATAGGAGGGACAGGGGGCAGGGATACGCAGTATTTT. Its translation is CASSEIGGTGGRDTQYF.

This clonotype has a count of ten or more. V and J are TRBV4-1 and TRBJ1-4; D uncertain. Trimming shortened V by 0 bases and J by 7 bases, and 12 bases separated the two germline ends. The CDR3 runs 15 residues. The germline V gene encodes CDR1 MGHRA and CDR2 YSYEKL. The CDR3 DNA reads as TGCGCCAGCAGCCAAGAGGACTTCCCGGTTGAAAAACTGTTTTTT. Translated: CASSQEDFPVEKLFF.

This clonotype was counted at least ten times. This sequence joins TRBV12-3 or TRBV12-4 and TRBJ1-1, with D unclear. With 1 base removed from V and 7 bases from J, the gap between germline ends came to 7 bases. This CDR3 has 12 residues. The CDR3 region is CASSLEQYEAFF. DNA of the CDR3: TGTGCCAGCAGTTTAGAACAGTATGAAGCTTTCTTT.

This clonotype was observed many times. This chain connects TRBV11-2 to TRBJ2-3; D gene ambiguous. CDR3 length equals 19 residues. V was pared by 6 bases and J by 0 bases, with 25 bases between. Germline values: CDR1 SGHAT, CDR2 FQNNGV. Here the CDR3 DNA reads TGTGCCAGCAGAGCTCTTTTGAGGCTATCCTTAACTAGCACAGATACGCAGTATTTT. It is translated as CASRALLRLSLTSTDTQYF.